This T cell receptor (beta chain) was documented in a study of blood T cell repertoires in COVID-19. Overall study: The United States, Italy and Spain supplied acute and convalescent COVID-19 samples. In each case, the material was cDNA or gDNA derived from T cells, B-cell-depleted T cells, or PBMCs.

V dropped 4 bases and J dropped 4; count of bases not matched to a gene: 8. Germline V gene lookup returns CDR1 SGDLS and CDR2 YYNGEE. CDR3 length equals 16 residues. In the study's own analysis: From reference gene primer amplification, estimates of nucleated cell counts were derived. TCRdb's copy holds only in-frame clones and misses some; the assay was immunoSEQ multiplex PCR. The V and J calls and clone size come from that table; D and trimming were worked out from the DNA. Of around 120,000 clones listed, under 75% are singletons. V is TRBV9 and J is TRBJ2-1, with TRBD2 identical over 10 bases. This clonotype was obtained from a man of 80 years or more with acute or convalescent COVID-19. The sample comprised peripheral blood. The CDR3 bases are TGTGCCAGCAGCCCCCTAGCGGGAGTGGGGTACAATGAGCAGTTCTTC. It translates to CASSPLAGVGYNEQFF. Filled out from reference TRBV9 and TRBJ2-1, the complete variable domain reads DSGVTQTPKHLITATGQRVTLRCSPRSGDLSVYWYQQSLDQGLQFLIQYYNGEERAKGNILERFSAQQFPDLHSELNLSSLELGDSALYFCASSPLAGVGYNEQFFGPGTRLTVL.